The 20 T cell receptor beta chains reported below all come from one sample, sequenced in a study of blood T cell repertoires in COVID-19. Generated by immunoSEQ multiplex PCR, the TCRdb table keeps only in-frame clones and is missing some. The profile shows 300,000 to 450,000 clones, approximately 86% of them singletons. Sequenced input: peripheral blood. The receptors derive from a human donor in a cohort sampled during active COVID-19.

This chain uses TRBV6-2 or TRBV6-3 with TRBJ2-7; a weak D match, TRBD1 (6 bases). Trimming left V 5 bases short and J 1 base short, with 9 bases between. The CDR3 has 13 amino acids. CDR1 is MNHEY and CDR2 is SVGEGT in the germline V gene. The CDR3, as DNA: TGTGCCAGCAGTAACGGACAGTCCTACGAGCAGTACTTC. Translated: CASSNGQSYEQYF.

The chain's CDR3 is CASSSTTGLAGGRDTQYF. As DNA, the CDR3 is TGTGCCAGCAGCTCTACTACTGGACTAGCGGGAGGGCGAGATACGCAGTATTTT. This chain links TRBV5-4 with TRBJ2-3; 15 bases are shared with TRBD2. The CDR3 has 18 residues. Per the germline V gene, CDR1 is SGHNT and CDR2 is YYREEE (reference sequence). V lost 3 bases and J lost 5; bases outside the gene matches: 10.

V and J are TRBV28 and TRBJ2-7; possibly TRBD2 for D (7 bases). The CDR3 runs to 15 residues. V lost 5 bases to trimming and J lost 3 bases, with 17 bases between them. Germline V lookup: CDR1 MDHEN, CDR2 SYDVKM. CDR3: CASSPPGGQNYEQYF. CDR3 nucleotides: TGTGCCAGCAGTCCCCCGGGGGGACAAAACTACGAGCAGTACTTC.

The V and J genes are TRBV6-1 and TRBJ1-2; D is ambiguous. The CDR3 has 13 residues. V was cut by 2 bases and J by 0 bases, with 4 bases left in between. CDR1 MNHNS and CDR2 SASEGT come from the germline V gene. The CDR3 coding sequence is TGTGCCAGCAGTGAACAGACTAACTATGGCTACACCTTC. Amino acid sequence: CASSEQTNYGYTF.

The chain carries TRBV4-2 and TRBJ2-3, with 12 bases matching TRBD2. V trimming: 0 bases; J trimming: 2 bases; junction bases outside the gene matches: 6. CDR3 length equals 18 residues. Germline-derived CDR1 and CDR2 are LGHNA and YNFKEQ. CDR3 in DNA: TGTGCCAGCAGCCAAGATATTACTAGCGGGAGGACCACAGATACGCAGTATTTT. Translated: CASSQDITSGRTTDTQYF.

The rearrangement links TRBV19 to TRBJ1-1; 7 bases are shared with TRBD1. J lost 2 bases, V lost 8 bases, and 11 bases had no gene match. The CDR3 extends over 15 amino acids. Germline-derived CDR1 and CDR2 are LNHDA and SQIVND (reference sequence). The CDR3, as DNA: TGTGCCAGTCGGACAGGCCACCGGGAAAACACTGAAGCTTTCTTT. This codes for CASRTGHRENTEAFF.

The rearrangement joins TRBV4-1 to TRBJ2-7; D gene unclear. Trimming stripped 4 bases from V and 2 bases from J, with 9 bases between. The V gene's germline CDR1 is MGHRA and CDR2 YSYEKL. This CDR3 contains 13 residues. CDR3: CASSPGSAYEQYF. The CDR3 bases are TGCGCCAGCAGCCCCGGGTCAGCCTACGAGCAGTACTTC.

The CDR3 nucleotides are TGTGCCAGCAATCCCCGTGGACTAGCGTCCTACGAGCAGTACTTC. This codes for CASNPRGLASYEQYF. V is TRBV9 and J is TRBJ2-7, with TRBD2 identical over 9 bases. V shed 6 bases and J 1 base; nucleotides not matched to a gene: 8. CDR1 and CDR2 from the germline V gene are SGDLS and YYNGEE. The CDR3 extends over 15 amino acids.

The chain uses TRBV2 and TRBJ2-3; TRBD2 might be the D (7 bases). CDR3 size: 17 residues. V gave up 4 bases and J gave up 2 bases, with 19 bases separating them. Germline lookup yields CDR1 SNHLY and CDR2 FYNNEI. CDR3 region: CASSGVPGGSSTDTQYF. Written as DNA, the CDR3 is TGTGCCAGCAGTGGGGTTCCGGGGGGCTCTTCCACAGATACGCAGTATTTT.

V usage is TRBV30 and J usage is TRBJ1-1; 10 nucleotides match TRBD1. CDR1 is GTSNPN, CDR2 SVGIG, per germline (reference sequence). There are 14 residues in the CDR3. CDR3 region: CATLRDRGHTEAFF. In DNA, the CDR3 is TGTGCGACGCTGCGGGACAGGGGACACACTGAAGCTTTCTTT.

V gene TRBV6-5 combines with J gene TRBJ2-1; 11 bases map to TRBD2. V lost 5 bases, J lost 8 bases, and 5 bases stayed unmatched. Looked up from germline, CDR1 is MNHEY and CDR2 is SVGAGI. The CDR3 is made up of 14 amino acids. CDR3 sequence reads: CASSLSGGAYEQFF. Written as DNA, the CDR3 is TGTGCCAGCAGTCTTAGCGGGGGGGCCTATGAGCAGTTCTTC.

The chain has TRBV12-3 or TRBV12-4 and TRBJ2-2; perhaps TRBD1 as D (6 bases). The CDR3 runs 12 residues. Deletions cut 6 bases from V and 9 bases from J, with 11 bases between. The CDR3 protein is CASRTTGWELFF. The CDR3 DNA is TGTGCCAGCAGAACAACAGGGTGGGAGCTGTTTTTT.

This clone was found a few times. The rearrangement links TRBV5-4 to TRBJ1-5; D gene ambiguous. The CDR3 has 14 residues. V was shortened by 2 bases and J by 4 bases, with 10 bases between the two germline ends. Looked up from germline, CDR1 is SGHNT and CDR2 is YYREEE (reference sequence). CDR3 DNA: TGTGCCAGCAGCTTCGAGAGCGTAAATCAGCCCCAGCATTTT. Protein: CASSFESVNQPQHF.

The chain joins TRBV5-6 to TRBJ2-7, with a weak D call TRBD1 (5 bases). CDR3 length equals 14 residues. Trimming stripped 1 base from V and 2 bases from J, with 10 bases between. Germline loops: CDR1 SGHDT, CDR2 YYEEEE. The CDR3 sequence is CASSLIGAPYEQYF. CDR3 DNA: TGTGCCAGCAGCTTGATAGGGGCCCCCTACGAGCAGTACTTC.

The CDR3, as DNA: TGCAGCGGGAAGACGACAGGGAACACCGGGGAGCTGTTTTTT. Its protein product is CSGKTTGNTGELFF. V usage is TRBV29-1 and J usage is TRBJ2-2, with D possibly being TRBD1 (6 bases). The CDR3 extends over 14 amino acids. Trimming took 7 bases from V and 1 from J, leaving 13 bases between them. CDR1 is SQVTM, CDR2 ANQGSEA, per germline.

For the CDR3, the DNA is TGTGCCAGCAGTCGGGACAGGGGGAGGAACACTGAAGCTTTCTTT. It yields the protein CASSRDRGRNTEAFF. This chain connects TRBV6-5 to TRBJ1-1; 11 bases match TRBD1. CDR3 length equals 15 residues. From germline, CDR1 is MNHEY and CDR2 SVGAGI. The V gene end was trimmed by 5 bases and the J gene end by 1 base; junction bases not matched to a gene: 3.

This clone occurred once. The CDR3 nucleotides are TGTGCCAGCAGTCCCCGGACAACTATCTACGAGCAGTACTTC. Translated, it gives CASSPRTTIYEQYF. The rearrangement links TRBV27 to TRBJ2-7; D may be TRBD1 (5 bases). V was cut by 5 bases and J by 3 bases, with 14 bases left in between. Germline CDR1 is MNHEY and CDR2 is SMNVEV (reference sequence). The CDR3 loop spans 14 amino acids.

This rearrangement joins TRBV6-2 or TRBV6-3 to TRBJ1-1, with D uncertain. The CDR3 is 13 amino acids. Per the germline V gene, CDR1 is MNHEY and CDR2 is SVGEGT. The V gene lost 2 bases and the J gene lost 4 bases, with 8 bases spanning the gap. The DNA for the CDR3 is TGTGCCAGCAGTTACGCGAGGGCCACTGAAGCTTTCTTT. Its protein product is CASSYARATEAFF.

This clone has only a few counts. The J gene is TRBJ2-1, the V gene TRBV3-1 (or the pseudogene TRBV3-2); 11 positions agree with TRBD2. This CDR3 contains 15 residues. Germline V CDR1 and CDR2: LGHDT, YNNKEL (reference sequence). V lost 4 bases, J lost 6 bases, and 5 bases stayed unmatched. The CDR3 nucleotides read TGTGCCAGCAGCCGCGGAACTAGCGGGAGCAATGAGCAGTTCTTC. As protein: CASSRGTSGSNEQFF.

The table lists this clone with a count of one. V usage is TRBV30 and J usage is TRBJ1-2, with 7 bases lining up with TRBD1. CDR3 length: 13 amino acids. The junction had 7 bases not matched to a gene; V was cut back by 2 bases and J by 7 bases. Looked up from germline, CDR1 is GTSNPN and CDR2 is SVGIG (reference sequence). In DNA form, the CDR3 reads TGTGCCTGGAGTATTAATTGGGACAGTGGCTACACCTTC. It specifies CAWSINWDSGYTF.